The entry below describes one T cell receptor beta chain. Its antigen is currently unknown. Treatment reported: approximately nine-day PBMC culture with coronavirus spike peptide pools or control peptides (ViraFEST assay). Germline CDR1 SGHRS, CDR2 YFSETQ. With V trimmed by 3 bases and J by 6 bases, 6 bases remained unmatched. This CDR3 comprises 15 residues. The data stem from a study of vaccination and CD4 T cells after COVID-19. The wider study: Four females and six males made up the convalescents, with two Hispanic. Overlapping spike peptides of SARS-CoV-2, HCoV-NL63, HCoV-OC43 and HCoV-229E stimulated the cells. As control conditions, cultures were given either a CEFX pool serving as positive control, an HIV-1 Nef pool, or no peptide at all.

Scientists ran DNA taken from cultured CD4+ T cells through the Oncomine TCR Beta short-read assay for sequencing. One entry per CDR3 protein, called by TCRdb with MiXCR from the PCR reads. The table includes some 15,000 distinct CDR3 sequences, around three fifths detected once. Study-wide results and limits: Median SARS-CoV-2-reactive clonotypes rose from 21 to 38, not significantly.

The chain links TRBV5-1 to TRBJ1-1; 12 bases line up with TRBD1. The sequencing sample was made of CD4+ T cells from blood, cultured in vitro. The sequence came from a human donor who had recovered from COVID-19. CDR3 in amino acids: CASSWGDRGLAEAFF. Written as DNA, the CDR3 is TGCGCCAGCAGCTGGGGGGACAGGGGGCTCGCTGAAGCTTTCTTT.